This is a list of T cell receptor beta chains from one sample in a study of blood T cells in healthy people across ages. In TCRdb, the 5' RACE reads were re-called with MiXCR into one record per CDR3 protein. The sample lists roughly 1,500,000 distinct CDR3 sequences; around two fifths were seen once. Sequencing input: blood. Receptors originate from a woman in her late teens or twenties in good health. CDR3s include the opening cysteine and the closing phenylalanine or tryptophan. D genes are given only for firm matches. Not every row has a clone size; where given, it reads once, few, many or a size class.

-	TRBV6-5	-	TRBJ2-7	TGTGCCAGCAGTCAGATAAGCCCCTACGAGCAGTACTTC	CASSQISPYEQYF
-	TRBV4-1	TRBD1	TRBJ2-7	TGCGCCAGCAGCCACACGACAGGGGGCTCCGAGCAGTACTTC	CASSHTTGGSEQYF
-	TRBV20-1	-	TRBJ2-5	TGCAGTGCTAGTGGGTCGGGAGCTAAGACCCAGTACTTC	CSASGSGAKTQYF
-	TRBV28	TRBD1	TRBJ2-1	TGTGCCAGCAGTTTACGGGACAGAGAGCAGTTCTTC	CASSLRDREQFF
-	TRBV20-1	-	TRBJ2-3	TGCAGTGCTAGAGGGCTACAGGGAGCTACGCAGTATTTT	CSARGLQGATQYF
-	TRBV11-2	-	TRBJ2-1	TGTGCCAGCAGCCGAGGGACGCAGGCCTACAATGAGCAGTTCTTC	CASSRGTQAYNEQFF
-	TRBV21-1	-	TRBJ2-7	TGTGCCAGCAGCTCCCTGCAGCCGGACAGGGACGAGCAGTACTTC	CASSSLQPDRDEQYF
-	TRBV20-1	-	TRBJ2-5	TGCAGTGCCACTAATAATAACAATGAGCAGTACTTC	CSATNNNNEQYF
-	TRBV7-8	-	TRBJ2-7	TGTGCCAGCAGCTTGGTTGTGACGCAAGTCTACGAGCAGTACTTC	CASSLVVTQVYEQYF
-	TRBV7-6	TRBD1	TRBJ2-1	TGTGCCAGCAGCTTACCGGGACAGGTCAATACGAGCTCCTACAATGAGCAGTTCTTC	CASSLPGQVNTSSYNEQFF
-	TRBV27	TRBD1	TRBJ1-6	TGTGCCAGCAGTTTATTCTATACGACAGGGTCGAATTCACCCCTCCACTTT	CASSLFYTTGSNSPLHF
few	TRBV27	-	TRBJ1-6	TGTGCCAGCAGTCCAATCCCAGGTTACCCCCTCCACTTT	CASSPIPGYPLHF
-	TRBV7-8	-	TRBJ2-3	TGTGCCAGCAGCTTGGCTAAGAGGGGGGCGAGCACAGATACGCAGTATTTT	CASSLAKRGASTDTQYF
-	TRBV20-1	TRBD1	TRBJ2-3	TGCAGTGCTAGATGGGACAGCCTTTCGCAGTATTTT	CSARWDSLSQYF
few	TRBV20-1	TRBD2	TRBJ2-7	TGCAGTGCCGCTAGCGGGAGGGCCGCTTCGCAAGAGCAGTACTTC	CSAASGRAASQEQYF
-	TRBV28	-	TRBJ2-5	TGTGCCAGCTTCCGCCGGGGTCAAGAGACCCAGTACTTC	CASFRRGQETQYF
-	TRBV12-3/TRBV12-4	-	TRBJ2-1	TGTGCCAGCAGCGCGACCGCGAGCTCCTACAATGAGCAGTTCTTC	CASSATASSYNEQFF
-	TRBV7-2	-	TRBJ2-1	TGTGCCAGCAGCTTATCCCACCAGCAGTTCTTC	CASSLSHQQFF
-	TRBV4-1	-	TRBJ2-7	TGCGCCAGCAGCCAAATTTCCGCAAGCGCACACTACGAGCAGTACTTC	CASSQISASAHYEQYF
many	TRBV7-8	TRBD1	TRBJ2-7	TGTGCCAGCAGGTACGGGACAGCGAGTATGGAGCAGTACTTC	CASRYGTASMEQYF
-	TRBV18	-	TRBJ1-2	TGTGCCAGCTCTTCAGCGGGAATTTCGGGCTACACCTTC	CASSSAGISGYTF
-	TRBV10-3	TRBD2	TRBJ2-3	TGTGCCATCGGTCCCGGGGGCGGGAGGACCCATACGCAGTATTTT	CAIGPGGGRTHTQYF
-	TRBV10-3	-	TRBJ2-1	TGTGCCATCAGTGGTCCTCAGGGAGGGGGCGGTTTGGAGCAGTTCTTC	CAISGPQGGGGLEQFF